This T cell receptor beta chain comes out of a study of cytomegalovirus exposure and HLA in healthy donors. The PCR made use of 60 Vbeta and 13 Jbeta primers. Sequencing was performed with immunoSEQ multiplex PCR; in TCRdb, only in-frame clones are kept and a portion is missing. Of around 130,000 clones listed, about 82% are singletons. The germline gives CDR1 MGHRA, CDR2 YSYEKL. CDR3 length: 13 residues. V lost 3 bases and J lost 2, with 8 bases in between. Study-level findings and limits: In a later analysis, specific HLA alleles were associated with 15,000 to 20,000 TCR beta sequences at a 0.05 false discovery rate. The sole available immune exposure information was CMV serostatus.

Regarding this clone: Antigen specificity is unknown.

Sequenced sample: PBMCs. The sequence came from a man aged 25 to 40 in good health and CMV-seronegative. The rearrangement joins TRBV4-1 to TRBJ2-7, with D perhaps TRBD2 (6 bases). DNA of the CDR3: TGCGCCAGCAGCCACCCGGGGGCCTACGAGCAGTACTTC. It codes for CASSHPGAYEQYF.